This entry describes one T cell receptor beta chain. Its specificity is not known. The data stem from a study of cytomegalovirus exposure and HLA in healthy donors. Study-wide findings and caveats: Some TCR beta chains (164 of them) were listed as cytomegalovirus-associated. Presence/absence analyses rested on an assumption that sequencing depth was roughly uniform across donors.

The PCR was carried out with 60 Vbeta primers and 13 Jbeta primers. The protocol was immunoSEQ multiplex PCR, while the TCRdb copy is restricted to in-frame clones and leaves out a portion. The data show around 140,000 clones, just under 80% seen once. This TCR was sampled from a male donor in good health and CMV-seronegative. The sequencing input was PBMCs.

The CDR3 spells CASSRTTGTGVLETQYF. In nucleotides, the CDR3 is TGTGCCAGCAGCCGAACCACCGGGACAGGGGTATTAGAGACCCAGTACTTC. This chain uses TRBV11-3 with TRBJ2-5, with 10 bases lining up with TRBD1. The CDR3 is 17 residues long. CDR1 is SGHNT and CDR2 is YENEEA in the germline V gene. Losses at the gene ends were 5 bases for V and 4 bases for J; bases not matched to a gene: 13.